This TCR beta chain was sequenced during a study of OX40 agonist ivuxolimab in advanced cancers. Generated by immunoSEQ multiplex PCR, the TCRdb table keeps only in-frame clones and is missing some. The sample lists under 20,000 clones, 86% occurring once. The CDR3 has 14 residues. CDR1 is SGHTS, CDR2 YDEGEE, per germline. V was cut by 4 bases and J by 1 base, with 11 bases left in between. General study points: Dosing at 0.1 to 3.0 mg/kg was accompanied by clonal expansion of CD4+ and CD8+ blood T cells by week 6.

With respect to this clone: The target antigen is unknown.

The chain joins TRBV5-8 to TRBJ1-1, with a possible D match to TRBD1 (5 bases). This sample comprised CD4+ or CD8+ T cells sorted from blood, obtained in a trial of the OX40 agonist ivuxolimab. This sequence originates from an adult with an advanced solid tumor such as melanoma, head and neck, liver or kidney cancer. This chain's CDR3 is CASSHDSSNTEAFF. The CDR3 DNA follows: TGTGCCAGCAGCCACGACAGTTCGAACACTGAAGCTTTCTTT.